This T cell receptor beta chain came from a study of T cells in Graves' hyperthyroidism and ophthalmopathy. Study information: Peripheral blood was obtained at initial diagnosis, preceding any treatment. Findings and limits, study-wide: Stable hyperthyroidism was told apart from ophthalmopathy by a model built on 13 V-J features. Expanded thyroid clonotypes (above 0.001) were mostly also found in blood.

Turning to this clonotype: Its cognate antigen is unknown.

Researchers amplified the TCR beta CDR3 regions from RNA transcripts. The HTBI primer set served for first-round RT-PCR of the TCR CDR3. TCRdb reprocessed the multiplex PCR reads via MiXCR and lists one record per CDR3 protein. Of about 770,000 distinct CDR3 sequences listed, approximately 18% are singletons. Fresh peripheral blood, 8 to 10 ml of it, supplied the PBMCs. CDR1 is SGHDT, CDR2 YYEEEE, per germline. V dropped 4 bases and J dropped 4 bases, with 18 bases sitting between them. The CDR3 extends over 15 amino acids. The chain joins TRBV5-6 to TRBJ2-7; possible D gene TRBD2, 5 bases. This receptor was identified in a woman between 45 and 65 years old with Graves' hyperthyroidism that later progressed to Graves' ophthalmopathy. Specimen: blood. The CDR3 nucleotides read TGTGCCAGCAGCCCCGCCCGGGGAGCGGTTTACGAGCAGTACTTC. Amino acid sequence: CASSPARGAVYEQYF.